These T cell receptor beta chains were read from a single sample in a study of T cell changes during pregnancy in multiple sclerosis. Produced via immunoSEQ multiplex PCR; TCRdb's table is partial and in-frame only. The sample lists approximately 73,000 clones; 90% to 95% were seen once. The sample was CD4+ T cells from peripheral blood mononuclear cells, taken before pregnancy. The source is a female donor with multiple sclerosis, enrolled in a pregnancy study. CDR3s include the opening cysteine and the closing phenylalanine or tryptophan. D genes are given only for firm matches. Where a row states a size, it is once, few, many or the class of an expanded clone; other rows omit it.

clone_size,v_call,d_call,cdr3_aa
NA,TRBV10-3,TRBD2,CAISGGGSGSGQETQYF
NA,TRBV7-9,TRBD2,CASSLVAGGSDIQYF
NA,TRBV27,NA,CASSLSRAYNEQFF
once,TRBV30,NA,CAWRAEGEQYF
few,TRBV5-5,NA,CASSLTAGSFGYTF
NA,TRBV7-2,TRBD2,CASSALGLAGGQETQYF
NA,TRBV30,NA,CAWKKGRGWMNTEAFF
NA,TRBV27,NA,CASSVLVGELFF
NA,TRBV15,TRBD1,CATSRDRASSPLHF
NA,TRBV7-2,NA,CASSLEVAGKVVYGYTF
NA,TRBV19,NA,CASRGSNTEAFF
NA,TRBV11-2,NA,CASSTPLNTEAFF
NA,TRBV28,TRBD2,CASSLAGIPPYEQYF
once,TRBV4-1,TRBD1,CASSQDGTGGEKLFF
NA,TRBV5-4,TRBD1,CASSPTPARGLYEQYF
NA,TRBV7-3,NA,CASSSLAGGGPDTQYF
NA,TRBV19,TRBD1,CASSRGTDRGYRAFF
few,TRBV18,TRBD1,CASSPRQGAGEQYF
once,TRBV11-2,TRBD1,CASSPDRDQFYNEQFF
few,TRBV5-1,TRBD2,CASNPGTSPAGELFF
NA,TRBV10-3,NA,CAISEFQGNTGELFF
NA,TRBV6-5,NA,CASSSTRRSGNTIYF
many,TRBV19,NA,CASSPTQNTEAFF
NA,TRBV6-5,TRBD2,CASRSGRGTDTQYF
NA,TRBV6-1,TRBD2,CASSAVTSGGTDTQYF
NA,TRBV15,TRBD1,CATSKELRGRAKNIQYF
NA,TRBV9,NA,CASSVNSYSGNTIYF
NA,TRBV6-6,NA,CASGRDQPQHF
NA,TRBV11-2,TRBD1,CASSLGTGSPTEAFF
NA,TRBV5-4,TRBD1,CASSSGTGSSPLHF
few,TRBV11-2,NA,CASSLGENQPQHF
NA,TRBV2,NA,CASSEVGRYGYTF
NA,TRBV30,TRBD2,CAWTRLATTGELFF
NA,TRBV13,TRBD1,CASSPRRDRGDYEQYF
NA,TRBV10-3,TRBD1,CAISEGQGGDTIYF
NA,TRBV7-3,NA,CASSSIGPRGPYNEQFF
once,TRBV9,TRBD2,CASSPGLAGGDEQFF
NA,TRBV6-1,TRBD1,CASSDLLTGVSGYTF
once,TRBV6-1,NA,CASSEGGLWAEAFF
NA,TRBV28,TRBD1,CASSSGGSYNEQFF
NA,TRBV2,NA,CASSLGLGNYGYTF
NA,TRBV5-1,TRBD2,CASSLGTGGPYEQYF
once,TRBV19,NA,CASSDPPGTLLGEQYF
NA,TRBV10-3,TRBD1,CAIRPDRGRTPRDGYTF
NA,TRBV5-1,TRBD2,CASSLGPAGVENEQFF
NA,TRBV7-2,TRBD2,CASSPRPLSGTFYEQYF
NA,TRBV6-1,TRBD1,CASSENRGLDYEQYF
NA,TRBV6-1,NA,CASSEVSLAPYEQYF
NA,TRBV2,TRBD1,CASSELGQGVTEAFF
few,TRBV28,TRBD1,CASSGQGITEAFF
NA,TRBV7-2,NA,CASSPRGYEQYF
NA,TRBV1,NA,CTSRRPGTSGSYPDTQYF
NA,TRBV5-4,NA,CASTPGSGFSGANVLTF
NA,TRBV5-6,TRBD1,CASSSGQDRGVEKLFF